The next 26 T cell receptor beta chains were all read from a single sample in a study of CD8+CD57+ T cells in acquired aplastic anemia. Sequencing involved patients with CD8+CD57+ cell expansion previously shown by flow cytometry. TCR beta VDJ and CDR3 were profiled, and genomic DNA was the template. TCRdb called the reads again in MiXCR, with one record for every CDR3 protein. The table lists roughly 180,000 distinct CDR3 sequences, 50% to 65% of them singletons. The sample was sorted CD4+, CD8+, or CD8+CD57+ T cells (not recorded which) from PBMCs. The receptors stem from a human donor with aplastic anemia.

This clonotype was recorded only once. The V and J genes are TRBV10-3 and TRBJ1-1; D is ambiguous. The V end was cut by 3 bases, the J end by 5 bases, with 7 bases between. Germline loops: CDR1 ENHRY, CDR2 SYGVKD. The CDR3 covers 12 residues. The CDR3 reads CAISESRTEAFF. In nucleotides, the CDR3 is TGTGCCATCAGTGAAAGTAGGACTGAAGCTTTCTTT.

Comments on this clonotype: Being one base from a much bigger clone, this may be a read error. CDR3 DNA sequence: TGTGCCAGCAGCCTAAGAGAGACAGGCACGGAGACCCAGCACTTC. Its protein product is CASSLRETGTETQHF. The chain has TRBV7-9 and TRBJ2-5; tentative D call: TRBD1 (6 bases). The CDR3 is 15 residues long. Per the germline V gene, CDR1 is SEHNR and CDR2 is FQNEAQ (reference sequence).

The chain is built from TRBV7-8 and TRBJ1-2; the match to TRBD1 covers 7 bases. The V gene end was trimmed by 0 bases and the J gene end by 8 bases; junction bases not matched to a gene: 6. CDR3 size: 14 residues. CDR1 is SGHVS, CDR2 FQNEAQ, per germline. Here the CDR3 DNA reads TGTGCCAGCAGCTTAGCCTTAACAGGGGACGGCTACACCTTC. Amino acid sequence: CASSLALTGDGYTF.

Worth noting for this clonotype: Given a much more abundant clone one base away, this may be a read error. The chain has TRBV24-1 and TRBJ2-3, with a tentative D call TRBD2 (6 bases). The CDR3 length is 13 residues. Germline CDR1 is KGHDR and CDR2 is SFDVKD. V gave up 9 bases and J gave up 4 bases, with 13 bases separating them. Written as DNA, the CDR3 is TGTGCCACCGCGGGAACGGGGGCAGATACGCAGTATTTT. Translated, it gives CATAGTGADTQYF.

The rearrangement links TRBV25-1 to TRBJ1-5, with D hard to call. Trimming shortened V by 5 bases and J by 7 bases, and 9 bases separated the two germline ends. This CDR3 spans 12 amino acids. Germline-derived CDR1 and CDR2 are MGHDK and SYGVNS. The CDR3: CASSFSPQPQHF. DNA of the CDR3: TGTGCCAGCAGTTTTTCACCCCAGCCCCAGCATTTT.

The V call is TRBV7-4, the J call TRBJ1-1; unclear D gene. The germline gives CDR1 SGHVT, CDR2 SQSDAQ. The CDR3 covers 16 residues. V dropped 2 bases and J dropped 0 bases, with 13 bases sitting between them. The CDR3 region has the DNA TGTGCCAGCAGCTTATCCGGGCAGTTGATGAACACTGAAGCTTTCTTT. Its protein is CASSLSGQLMNTEAFF.

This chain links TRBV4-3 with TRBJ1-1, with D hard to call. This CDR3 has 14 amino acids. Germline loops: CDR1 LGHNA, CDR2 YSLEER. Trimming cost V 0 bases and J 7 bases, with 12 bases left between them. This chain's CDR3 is CASSQDDTSLEAFF. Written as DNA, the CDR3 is TGCGCCAGCAGCCAAGACGATACCTCACTTGAAGCTTTCTTT.

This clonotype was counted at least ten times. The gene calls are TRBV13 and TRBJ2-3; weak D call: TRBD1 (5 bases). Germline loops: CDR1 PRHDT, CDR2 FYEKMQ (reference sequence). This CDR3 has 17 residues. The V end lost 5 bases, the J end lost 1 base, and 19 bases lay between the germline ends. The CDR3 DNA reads TGTGCCAGCAGCCCTACCCACCTACAGGCGCGCACAGATACGCAGTATTTT. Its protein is CASSPTHLQARTDTQYF.

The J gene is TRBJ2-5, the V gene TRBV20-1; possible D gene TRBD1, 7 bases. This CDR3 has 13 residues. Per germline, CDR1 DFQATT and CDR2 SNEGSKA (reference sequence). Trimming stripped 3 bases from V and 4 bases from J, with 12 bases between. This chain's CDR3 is CSASRQGGETQYF. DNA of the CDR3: TGCAGTGCTAGCCGACAGGGAGGAGAGACCCAGTACTTC.

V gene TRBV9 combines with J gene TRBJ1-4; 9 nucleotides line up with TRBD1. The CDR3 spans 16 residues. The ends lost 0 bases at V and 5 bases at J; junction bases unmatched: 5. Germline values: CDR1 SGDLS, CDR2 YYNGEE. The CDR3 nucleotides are TGTGCCAGCAGCGTAGAGTCGACAGGGGGAAATGAAAAACTGTTTTTT. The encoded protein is CASSVESTGGNEKLFF.

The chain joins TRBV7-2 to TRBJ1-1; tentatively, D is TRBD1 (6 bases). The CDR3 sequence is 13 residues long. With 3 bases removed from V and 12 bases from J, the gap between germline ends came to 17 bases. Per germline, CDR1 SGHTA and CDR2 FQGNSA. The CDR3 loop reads CASSLRGEPETFF. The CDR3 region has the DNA TGTGCCAGCAGCTTGAGGGGGGAGCCCGAGACTTTCTTT.

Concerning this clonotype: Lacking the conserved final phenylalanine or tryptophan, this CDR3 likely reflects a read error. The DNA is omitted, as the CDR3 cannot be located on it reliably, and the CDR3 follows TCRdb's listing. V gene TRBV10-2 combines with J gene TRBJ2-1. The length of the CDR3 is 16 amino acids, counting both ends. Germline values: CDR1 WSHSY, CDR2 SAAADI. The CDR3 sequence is CASTRRLTRSPTMSSC.

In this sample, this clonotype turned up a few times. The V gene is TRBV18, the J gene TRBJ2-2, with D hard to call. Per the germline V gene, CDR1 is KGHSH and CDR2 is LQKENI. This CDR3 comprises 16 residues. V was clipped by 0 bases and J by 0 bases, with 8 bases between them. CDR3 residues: CASSPPGPANTGELFF. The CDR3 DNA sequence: TGTGCCAGCTCACCACCAGGGCCGGCGAACACCGGGGAGCTGTTTTTT.

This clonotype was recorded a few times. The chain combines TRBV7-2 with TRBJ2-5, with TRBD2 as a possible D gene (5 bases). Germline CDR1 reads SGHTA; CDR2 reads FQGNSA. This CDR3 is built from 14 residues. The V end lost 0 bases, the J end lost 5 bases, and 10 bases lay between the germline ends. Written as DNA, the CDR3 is TGTGCCAGCAGCTTAGCGGCGGGTGCGGAGACCCAGTACTTC. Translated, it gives CASSLAAGAETQYF.

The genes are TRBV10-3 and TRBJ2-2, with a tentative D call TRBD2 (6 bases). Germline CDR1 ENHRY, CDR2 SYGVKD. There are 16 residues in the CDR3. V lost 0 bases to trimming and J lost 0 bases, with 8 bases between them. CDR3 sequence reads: CAISESAGPNTGELFF. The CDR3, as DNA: TGTGCCATCAGTGAGTCTGCGGGACCGAACACCGGGGAGCTGTTTTTT.

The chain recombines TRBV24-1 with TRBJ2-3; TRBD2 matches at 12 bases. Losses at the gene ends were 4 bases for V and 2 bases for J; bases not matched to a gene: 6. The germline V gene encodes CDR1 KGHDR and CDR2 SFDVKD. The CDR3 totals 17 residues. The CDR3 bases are TGTGCCACCAGTGACCCCGGACTAGCGGGGCTCACAGATACGCAGTATTTT. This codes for CATSDPGLAGLTDTQYF.

The DNA of the CDR3 is TGTGCCAGCACCGTACTAGCGGGAGGCTACGAGCAGTACTTC. Translating it yields CASTVLAGGYEQYF. The rearrangement links TRBV2 to TRBJ2-7, with 12 positions matching TRBD2. This CDR3 is 14 amino acids long. The junction had 4 bases not matched to a gene; V was cut back by 7 bases and J by 3 bases. Germline loops: CDR1 SNHLY, CDR2 FYNNEI.

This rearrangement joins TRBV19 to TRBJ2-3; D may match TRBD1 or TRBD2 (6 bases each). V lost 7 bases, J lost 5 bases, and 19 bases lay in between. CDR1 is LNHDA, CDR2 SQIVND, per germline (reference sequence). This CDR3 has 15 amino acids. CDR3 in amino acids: CASTPHGGRQDTQYF. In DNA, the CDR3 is TGTGCCAGTACCCCCCATGGGGGGCGCCAAGATACGCAGTATTTT.

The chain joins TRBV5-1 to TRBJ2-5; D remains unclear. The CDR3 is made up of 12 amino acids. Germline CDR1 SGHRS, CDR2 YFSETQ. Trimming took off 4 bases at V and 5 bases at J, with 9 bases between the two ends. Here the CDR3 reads CASSQPLETQYF. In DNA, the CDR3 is TGCGCCAGCAGCCAGCCCTTGGAGACCCAGTACTTC.

This CDR3 reads CASLGGGSYEQYF. CDR3 in DNA: TGTGCCAGCTTGGGGGGGGGCTCCTACGAGCAGTACTTC. V and J are TRBV5-8 and TRBJ2-7; 7 positions match TRBD2. The CDR3 sequence is 13 residues long. V dropped 7 bases and J dropped 0; count of bases not matched to a gene: 4. Per the germline V gene, CDR1 is SGHTS and CDR2 is YDEGEE.

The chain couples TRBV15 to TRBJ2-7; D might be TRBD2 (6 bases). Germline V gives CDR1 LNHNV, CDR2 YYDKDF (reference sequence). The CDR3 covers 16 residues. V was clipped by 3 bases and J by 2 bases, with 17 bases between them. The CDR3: CATSRVTGTSAYEQYF. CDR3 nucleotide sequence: TGTGCCACCAGCAGGGTCACCGGGACTTCGGCCTACGAGCAGTACTTC.

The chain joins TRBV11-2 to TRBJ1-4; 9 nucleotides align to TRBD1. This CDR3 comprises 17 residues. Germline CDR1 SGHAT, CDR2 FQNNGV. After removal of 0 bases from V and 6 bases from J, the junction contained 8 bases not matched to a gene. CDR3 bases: TGTGCCAGCAGCTTAGATTTGACAGGGGGTGGGCATGAAAAACTGTTTTTT. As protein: CASSLDLTGGGHEKLFF.

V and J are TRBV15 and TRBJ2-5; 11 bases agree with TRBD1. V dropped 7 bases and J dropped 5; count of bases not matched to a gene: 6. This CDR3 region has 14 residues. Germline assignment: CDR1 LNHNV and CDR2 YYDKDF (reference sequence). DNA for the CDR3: TGTGCCACCACCTTGGACAGGGGGCATGAGACCCAGTACTTC. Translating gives CATTLDRGHETQYF.

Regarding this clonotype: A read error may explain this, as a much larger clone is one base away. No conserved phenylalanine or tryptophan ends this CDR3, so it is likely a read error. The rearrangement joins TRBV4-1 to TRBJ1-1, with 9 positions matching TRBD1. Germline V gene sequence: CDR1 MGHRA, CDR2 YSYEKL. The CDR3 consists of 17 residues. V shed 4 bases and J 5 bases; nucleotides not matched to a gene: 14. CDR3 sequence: CASSPGTGINIGTEAFL. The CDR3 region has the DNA TGCGCCAGCAGCCCCGGGACAGGGATCAATATCGGGACTGAAGCTTTCCTT.

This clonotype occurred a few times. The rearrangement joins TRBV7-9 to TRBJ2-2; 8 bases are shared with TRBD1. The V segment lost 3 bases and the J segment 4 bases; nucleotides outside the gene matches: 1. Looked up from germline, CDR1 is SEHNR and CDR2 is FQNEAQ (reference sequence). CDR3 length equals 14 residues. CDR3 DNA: TGTGCCAGCAGCTTTACAGGGGGCACCGGGGAGCTGTTTTTT. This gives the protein CASSFTGGTGELFF.

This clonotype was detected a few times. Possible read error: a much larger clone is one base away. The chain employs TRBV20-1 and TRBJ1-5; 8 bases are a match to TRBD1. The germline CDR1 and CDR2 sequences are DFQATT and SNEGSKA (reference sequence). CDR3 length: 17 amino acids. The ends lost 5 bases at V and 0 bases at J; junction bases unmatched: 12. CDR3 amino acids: CSAGSIQGECSNQPQHF. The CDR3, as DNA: TGCAGTGCTGGTTCAATACAGGGGGAATGTAGCAATCAGCCCCAGCATTTT.